The clone carrying this T cell receptor (beta chain) occurred many times. The antigen remains undetermined. Germline V gene data show CDR1 as MGHRA and CDR2 as YSYEKL. Trimming took 0 bases from V and 2 from J, leaving 11 bases between them. CDR3 length: 17 amino acids. The sample is drawn from a study of breast tumors, draining lymph nodes, adjacent tissues. Points from the study as a whole: Compared with lymph nodes, tumors were less diverse; compared with nontumor tissue, more. That most tumor T cells come from lymph nodes remained unproven. Most tumor T cells seemingly derive from lymph node, then expand in tumor.

Axillary draining lymph nodes of breast cancer patients supplied the node samples. TCRdb reanalysed the multiplex PCR reads using MiXCR and keeps one entry per CDR3 protein. Of some 170,000 distinct CDR3 sequences listed, about 34% are singletons. The TCR originated in a female donor with breast cancer. Some clones in this sample may be carry-over from other donors' samples. The V gene is TRBV4-1, the J gene TRBJ2-6; D not resolved. Sequencing input: axillary lymph node tissue. CDR3 sequence (DNA): TGCGCCAGCAGCCAAGAGGGATTGGCAGCTGGGGCCAACGTCCTGACTTTC. Amino acids: CASSQEGLAAGANVLTF.